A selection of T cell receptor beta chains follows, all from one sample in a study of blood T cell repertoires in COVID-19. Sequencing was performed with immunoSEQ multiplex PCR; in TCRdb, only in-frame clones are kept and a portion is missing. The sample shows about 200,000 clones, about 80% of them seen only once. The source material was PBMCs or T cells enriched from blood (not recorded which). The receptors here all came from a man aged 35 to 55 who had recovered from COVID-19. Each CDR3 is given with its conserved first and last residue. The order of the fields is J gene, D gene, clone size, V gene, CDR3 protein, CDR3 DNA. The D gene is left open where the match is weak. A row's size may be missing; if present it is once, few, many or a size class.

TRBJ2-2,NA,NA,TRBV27,CASRRTATNTGELFF,TGTGCCAGCAGGAGGACAGCAACGAACACCGGGGAGCTGTTTTTT
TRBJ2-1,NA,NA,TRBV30,CAWQASYNEQFF,TGTGCCTGGCAGGCGTCCTACAATGAGCAGTTCTTC
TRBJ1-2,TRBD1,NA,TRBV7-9,CASSSGQGTRYGYTF,TGTGCCAGCAGCTCCGGACAGGGGACCCGTTATGGCTACACCTTC
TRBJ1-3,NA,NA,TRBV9,CASSVSPGPSGNTIYF,TGTGCCAGCAGCGTGTCCCCAGGTCCCTCTGGAAACACCATATATTTT
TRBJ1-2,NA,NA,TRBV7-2,CASSLDWAGYTF,TGTGCCAGCAGCCTGGACTGGGCCGGCTACACCTTC
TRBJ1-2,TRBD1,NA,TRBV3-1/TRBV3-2,CASSQGKGAHTF,TGTGCCAGCAGCCAAGGAAAGGGGGCGCACACCTTC
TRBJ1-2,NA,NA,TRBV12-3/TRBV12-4,CASTLTRDYGYTF,TGTGCCAGCACCTTAACCCGCGACTATGGCTACACCTTC
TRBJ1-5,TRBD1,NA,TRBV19,CASSIELLLGTGFSNQPQHF,TGTGCCAGTAGTATAGAACTGCTTTTAGGGACAGGGTTTAGCAATCAGCCCCAGCATTTT
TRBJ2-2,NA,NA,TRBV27,CASSLFRGDGELFF,TGTGCCAGCAGTTTATTTCGGGGTGACGGGGAGCTGTTTTTT
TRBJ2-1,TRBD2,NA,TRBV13,CASSLNGGANEQFF,TGTGCCAGCAGCTTAAACGGGGGGGCCAATGAGCAGTTCTTC
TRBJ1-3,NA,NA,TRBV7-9,CASSGDRSYGNTIYF,TGTGCCAGCAGCGGCGACAGGTCCTATGGAAACACCATATATTTT
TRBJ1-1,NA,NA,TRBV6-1,CASSASDSGTRTEAFF,TGTGCCAGCAGTGCTTCGGACAGCGGGACGAGAACTGAAGCTTTCTTT
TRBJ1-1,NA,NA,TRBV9,CASSTGGSSEAFF,TGTGCCAGCAGCACGGGGGGTTCTTCTGAAGCTTTCTTT
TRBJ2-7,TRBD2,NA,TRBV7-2,CASSRAGGSDYEQYF,TGTGCCAGCAGCAGAGCGGGGGGTTCAGACTACGAGCAGTACTTC
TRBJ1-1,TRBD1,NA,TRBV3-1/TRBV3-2,CASSHTGAEAFF,TGTGCCAGCAGCCACACAGGGGCCGAAGCTTTCTTT
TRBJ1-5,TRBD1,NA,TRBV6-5,CASSTGGNQPQHF,TGTGCCAGCAGTACAGGGGGCAATCAGCCCCAGCATTTT
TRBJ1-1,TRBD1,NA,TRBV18,CASSPYQTGGHTEAFF,TGTGCCAGCTCACCGTACCAGACAGGGGGGCACACTGAAGCTTTCTTT
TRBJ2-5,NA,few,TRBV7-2,CASSLPYQETQYF,TGTGCCAGCAGCTTACCGTACCAAGAGACCCAGTACTTC
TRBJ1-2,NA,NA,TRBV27,CASSLYSGDYGYTF,TGTGCCAGCAGTTTATATTCGGGGGACTATGGCTACACCTTC
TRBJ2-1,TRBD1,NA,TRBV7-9,CASSFPLTGSYHNEQFF,TGTGCCAGCAGCTTCCCCCTGACAGGGTCCTATCACAATGAGCAGTTCTTC
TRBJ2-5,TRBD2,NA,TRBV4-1,CASGRTRMETQYF,TGCGCCAGCGGAAGGACTAGAATGGAGACCCAGTACTTC
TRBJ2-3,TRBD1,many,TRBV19,CASSNSGTGSTDTQYF,TGTGCCAGTAGTAATTCCGGGACAGGGTCCACAGATACGCAGTATTTT
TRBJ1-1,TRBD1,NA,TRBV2,CASTGTARNKAFF,TGTGCCAGCACCGGGACAGCCCGAAACAAAGCTTTCTTT
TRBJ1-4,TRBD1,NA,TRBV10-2,CATSGQLNEKLFF,TGCGCCACCTCGGGACAGCTTAATGAAAAACTGTTTTTT
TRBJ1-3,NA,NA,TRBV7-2,CASSLAAVSGNTIYF,TGTGCCAGCAGCTTAGCAGCGGTCTCTGGAAACACCATATATTTT
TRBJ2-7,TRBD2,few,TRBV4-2,CASSRGLEDEQYF,TGTGCCAGCAGCCGCGGACTAGAGGACGAGCAGTACTTC
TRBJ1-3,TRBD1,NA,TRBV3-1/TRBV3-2,CASSQGPGGGNTIYF,TGTGCCAGCAGCCAAGGGCCAGGGGGTGGAAACACCATATATTTT
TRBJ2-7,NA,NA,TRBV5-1,CASSLGPGVSYEQYF,TGCGCCAGCAGCTTGGGGCCAGGGGTCTCCTACGAGCAGTACTTC
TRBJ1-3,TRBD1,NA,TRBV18,CASSPPTGKSSGNTIYF,TGTGCCAGCTCACCACCGACAGGGAAGAGCTCTGGAAACACCATATATTTT
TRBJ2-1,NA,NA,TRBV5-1,CASSLFTGNEQFF,TGCGCCAGCAGCTTGTTTACGGGGAATGAGCAGTTCTTC
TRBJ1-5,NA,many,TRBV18,CASSPSQDRYQPQHF,TGTGCCAGCTCACCATCCCAGGACAGATATCAGCCCCAGCATTTT
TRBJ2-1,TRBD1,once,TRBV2,CASKTGSSYNEQFF,TGTGCCAGCAAGACAGGGAGCTCCTACAATGAGCAGTTCTTC
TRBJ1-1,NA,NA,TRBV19,CASSSQGRGTEAFF,TGTGCCAGTAGTTCTCAGGGGAGAGGCACTGAAGCTTTCTTT
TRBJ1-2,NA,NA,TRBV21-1,CASSGAQGANYGYTF,TGTGCCAGCAGCGGGGCACAGGGGGCCAACTATGGCTACACCTTC
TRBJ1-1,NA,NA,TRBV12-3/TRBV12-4,CASRPQGTEAFF,TGTGCCAGCAGACCCCAGGGGACTGAAGCTTTCTTT
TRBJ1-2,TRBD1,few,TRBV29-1,CSVKDRNYGYTF,TGCAGCGTTAAGGACAGGAACTATGGCTACACCTTC
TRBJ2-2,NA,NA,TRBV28,CASSYFQGTGELFF,TGTGCCAGCAGTTACTTTCAGGGGACCGGGGAGCTGTTTTTT
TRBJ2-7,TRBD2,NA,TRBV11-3,CASSLAAGPWSSSYEQYF,TGTGCCAGCAGCTTAGCAGCGGGGCCGTGGTCTAGCTCCTACGAGCAGTACTTC
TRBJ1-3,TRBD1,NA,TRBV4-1,CASSQNAVTGTGGGNTIYF,TGCGCCAGCAGCCAAAACGCCGTAACCGGGACAGGGGGTGGAAACACCATATATTTT
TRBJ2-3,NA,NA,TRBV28,CASGQSDTQYF,TGTGCCAGCGGGCAATCGGATACGCAGTATTTT
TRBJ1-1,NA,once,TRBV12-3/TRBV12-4,CASSLGSNTEAFF,TGTGCCAGCAGTTTGGGTAGCAACACTGAAGCTTTCTTT
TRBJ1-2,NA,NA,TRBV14,CASSTTGAANYGYTF,TGTGCCAGCAGTACGACAGGCGCAGCTAACTATGGCTACACCTTC
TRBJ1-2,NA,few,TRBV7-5,CARSSWTGAFGGYTF,TGTGCCAGAAGCTCCTGGACAGGGGCATTTGGTGGCTACACCTTC
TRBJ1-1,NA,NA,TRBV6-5,CASRDWRDTEAFF,TGTGCCAGCAGGGACTGGAGGGACACTGAAGCTTTCTTT
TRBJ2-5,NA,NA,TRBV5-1,CASSLFMEGETQYF,TGCGCCAGCAGCTTGTTTATGGAGGGGGAGACCCAGTACTTC
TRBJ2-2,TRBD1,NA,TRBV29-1,CSVRDRGGTGELFF,TGCAGCGTTCGGGACAGGGGAGGTACCGGGGAGCTGTTTTTT
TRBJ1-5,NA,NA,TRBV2,CASSREGGTKNQPQHF,TGTGCCAGCAGTCGGGAGGGGGGGACGAAAAATCAGCCCCAGCATTTT
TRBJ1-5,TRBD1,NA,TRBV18,CASSPGDRGYYQPQHF,TGTGCCAGCTCACCTGGGGACAGGGGGTATTATCAGCCCCAGCATTTT
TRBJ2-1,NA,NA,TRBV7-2,CASSLYLAGSSNEQFF,TGTGCCAGCAGCTTATATCTGGCGGGGTCTTCGAATGAGCAGTTCTTC
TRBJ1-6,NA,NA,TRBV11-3,CASSQDRYSPLHF,TGTGCCAGCAGCCAAGACAGATATTCACCCCTCCACTTT
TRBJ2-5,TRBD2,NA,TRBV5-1,CASSLGIAGGHQETQYF,TGCGCCAGCAGCTTAGGGATAGCGGGGGGCCACCAAGAGACCCAGTACTTC
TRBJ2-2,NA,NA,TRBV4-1,CASSQVPGKDTGELFF,TGCGCCAGCAGCCAAGTTCCAGGGAAGGACACCGGGGAGCTGTTTTTT
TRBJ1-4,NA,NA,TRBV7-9,CASSRGGSTNEKLFF,TGTGCCAGCAGCCGCGGCGGGTCCACTAATGAAAAACTGTTTTTT
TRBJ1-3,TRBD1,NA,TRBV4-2,CASSQGQGLFNGNTIYF,TGTGCCAGCAGCCAGGGACAGGGTCTTTTTAATGGAAACACCATATATTTT
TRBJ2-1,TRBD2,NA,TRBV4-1,CASSQGSGGWNNEQFF,TGCGCCAGCAGCCAAGGTAGCGGGGGGTGGAACAATGAGCAGTTCTTC